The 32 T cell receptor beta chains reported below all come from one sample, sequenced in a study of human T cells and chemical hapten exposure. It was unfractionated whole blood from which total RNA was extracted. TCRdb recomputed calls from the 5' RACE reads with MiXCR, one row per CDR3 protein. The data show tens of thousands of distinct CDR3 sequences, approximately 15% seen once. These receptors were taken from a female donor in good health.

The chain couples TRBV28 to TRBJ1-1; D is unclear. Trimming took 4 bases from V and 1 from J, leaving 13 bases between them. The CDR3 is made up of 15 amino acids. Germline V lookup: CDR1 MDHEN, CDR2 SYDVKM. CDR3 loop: CASSSSGTRNTEAFF. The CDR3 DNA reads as TGTGCCAGCAGTTCCTCTGGCACCAGGAACACTGAAGCTTTCTTT.

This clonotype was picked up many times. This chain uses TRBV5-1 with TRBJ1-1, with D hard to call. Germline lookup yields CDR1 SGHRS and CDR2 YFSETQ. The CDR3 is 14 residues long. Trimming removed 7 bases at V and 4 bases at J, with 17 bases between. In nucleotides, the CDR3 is TGCGCCAGCGCGGGCTCTGGTTTTGGCACTGAAGCTTTCTTT. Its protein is CASAGSGFGTEAFF.

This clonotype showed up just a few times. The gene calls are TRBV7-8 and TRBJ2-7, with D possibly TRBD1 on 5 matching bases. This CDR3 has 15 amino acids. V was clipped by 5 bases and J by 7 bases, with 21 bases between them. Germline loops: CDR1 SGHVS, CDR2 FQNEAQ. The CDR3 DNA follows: TGTGCCAGCAGCCCCGAAAGACCTAGGGGATGGGAGCAGTACTTC. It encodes CASSPERPRGWEQYF.

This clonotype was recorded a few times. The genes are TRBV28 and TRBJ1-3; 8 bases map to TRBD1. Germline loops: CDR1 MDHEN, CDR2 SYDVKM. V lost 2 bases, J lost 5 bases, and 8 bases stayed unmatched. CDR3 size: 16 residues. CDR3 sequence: CASSLPGTGLRNTIYF. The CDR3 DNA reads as TGTGCCAGCAGTTTACCCGGGACAGGACTTCGAAACACCATATATTTT.

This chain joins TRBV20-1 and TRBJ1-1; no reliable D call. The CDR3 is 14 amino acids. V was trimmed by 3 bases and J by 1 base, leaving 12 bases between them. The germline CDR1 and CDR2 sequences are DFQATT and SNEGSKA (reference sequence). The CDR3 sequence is CSASPPGTNTEAFF. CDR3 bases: TGCAGTGCTAGCCCTCCAGGAACGAACACTGAAGCTTTCTTT.

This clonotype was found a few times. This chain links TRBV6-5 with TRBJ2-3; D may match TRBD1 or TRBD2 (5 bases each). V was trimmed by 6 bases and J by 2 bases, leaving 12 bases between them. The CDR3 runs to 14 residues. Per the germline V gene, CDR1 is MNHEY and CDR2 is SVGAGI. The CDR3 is CASSLREPTDTQYF. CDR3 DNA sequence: TGTGCCAGCAGCCTCAGGGAGCCCACAGATACGCAGTATTTT.

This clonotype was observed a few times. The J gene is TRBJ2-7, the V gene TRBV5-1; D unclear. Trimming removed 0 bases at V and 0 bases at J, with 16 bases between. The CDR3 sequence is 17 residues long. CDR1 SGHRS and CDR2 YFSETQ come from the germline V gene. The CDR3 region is CASSLDPLEAYSYEQYF. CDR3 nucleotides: TGCGCCAGCAGCTTGGACCCTCTTGAGGCTTACTCCTACGAGCAGTACTTC. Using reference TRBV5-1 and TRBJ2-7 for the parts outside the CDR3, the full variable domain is KAGVTQTPRYLIKTRGQQVTLSCSPISGHRSVSWYQQTPGQGLQFLFEYFSETQRNKGNFPGRFSGRQFSNSRSEMNVSTLELGDSALYLCASSLDPLEAYSYEQYFGPGTRLTVT.

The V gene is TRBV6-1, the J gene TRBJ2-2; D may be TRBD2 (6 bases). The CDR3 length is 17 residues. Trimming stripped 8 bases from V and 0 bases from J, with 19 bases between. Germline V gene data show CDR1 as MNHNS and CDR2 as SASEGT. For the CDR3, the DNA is TGTGCCAGCCACAATCCCGAAGGAGGGGCGAACACCGGGGAGCTGTTTTTT. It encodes CASHNPEGGANTGELFF.

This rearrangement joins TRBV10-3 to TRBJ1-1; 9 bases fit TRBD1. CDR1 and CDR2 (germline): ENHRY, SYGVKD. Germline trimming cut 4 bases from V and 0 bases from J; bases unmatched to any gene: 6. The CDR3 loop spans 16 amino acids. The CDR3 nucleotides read TGTGCCATCAGTGGAACCCGACAGGGGGTGAACACTGAAGCTTTCTTT. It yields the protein CAISGTRQGVNTEAFF.

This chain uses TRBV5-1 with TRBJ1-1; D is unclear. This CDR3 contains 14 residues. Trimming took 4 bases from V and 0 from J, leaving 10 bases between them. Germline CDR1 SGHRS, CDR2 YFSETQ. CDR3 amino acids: CASSPDLMNTEAFF. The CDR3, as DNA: TGCGCCAGCAGCCCGGACCTGATGAACACTGAAGCTTTCTTT. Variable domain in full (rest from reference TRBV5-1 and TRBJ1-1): KAGVTQTPRYLIKTRGQQVTLSCSPISGHRSVSWYQQTPGQGLQFLFEYFSETQRNKGNFPGRFSGRQFSNSRSEMNVSTLELGDSALYLCASSPDLMNTEAFFGQGTRLTVV.

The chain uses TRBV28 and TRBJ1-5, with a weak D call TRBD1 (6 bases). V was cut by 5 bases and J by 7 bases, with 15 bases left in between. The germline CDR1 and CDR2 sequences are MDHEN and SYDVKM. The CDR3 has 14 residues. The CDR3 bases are TGTGCCAGCAGTCCTGGACAGAAAGCCCAGCCCCAGCATTTT. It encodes CASSPGQKAQPQHF.

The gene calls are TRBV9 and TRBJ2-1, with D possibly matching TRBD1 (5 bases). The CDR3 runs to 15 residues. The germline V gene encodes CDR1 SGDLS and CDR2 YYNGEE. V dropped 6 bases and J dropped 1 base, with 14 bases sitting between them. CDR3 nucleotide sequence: TGTGCCAGCACCCTTGACAGCAAATCCTACAATGAGCAGTTCTTC. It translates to CASTLDSKSYNEQFF. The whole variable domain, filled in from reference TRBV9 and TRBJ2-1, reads DSGVTQTPKHLITATGQRVTLRCSPRSGDLSVYWYQQSLDQGLQFLIQYYNGEERAKGNILERFSAQQFPDLHSELNLSSLELGDSALYFCASTLDSKSYNEQFFGPGTRLTVL.

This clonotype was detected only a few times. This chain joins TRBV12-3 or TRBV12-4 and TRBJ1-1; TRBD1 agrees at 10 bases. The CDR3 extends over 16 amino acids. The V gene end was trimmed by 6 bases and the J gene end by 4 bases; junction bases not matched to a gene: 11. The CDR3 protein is CASSFRRRDRGTEAFF. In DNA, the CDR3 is TGTGCCAGCAGCTTCCGCCGCCGGGACAGGGGCACTGAAGCTTTCTTT.

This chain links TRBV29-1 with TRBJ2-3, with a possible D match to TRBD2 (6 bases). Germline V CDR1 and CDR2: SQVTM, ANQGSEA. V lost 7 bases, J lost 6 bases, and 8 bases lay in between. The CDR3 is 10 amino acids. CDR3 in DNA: TGCAGCGGGGGGGAGGATACGCAGTATTTT. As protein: CSGGEDTQYF.

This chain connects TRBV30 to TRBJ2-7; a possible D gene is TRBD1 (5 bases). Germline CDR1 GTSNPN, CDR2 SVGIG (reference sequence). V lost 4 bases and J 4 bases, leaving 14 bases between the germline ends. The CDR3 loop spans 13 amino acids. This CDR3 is CAWTPLDSYEQYF. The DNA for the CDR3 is TGTGCCTGGACCCCCCTCGACAGTTACGAGCAGTACTTC.

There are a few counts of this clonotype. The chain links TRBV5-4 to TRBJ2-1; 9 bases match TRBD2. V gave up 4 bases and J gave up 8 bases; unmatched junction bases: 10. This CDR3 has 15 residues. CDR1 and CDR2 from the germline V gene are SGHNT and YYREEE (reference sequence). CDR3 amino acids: CASSNGLAPLYEQFF. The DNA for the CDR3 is TGTGCCAGCAGCAACGGACTAGCGCCTTTATATGAGCAGTTCTTC.

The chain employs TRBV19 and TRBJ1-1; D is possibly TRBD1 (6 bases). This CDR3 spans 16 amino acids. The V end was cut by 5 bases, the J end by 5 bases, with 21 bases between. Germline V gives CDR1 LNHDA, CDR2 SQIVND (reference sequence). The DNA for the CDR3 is TGTGCCAGTAGTGAACAGGGAAGGTCGTGGGGTACTGAAGCTTTCTTT. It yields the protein CASSEQGRSWGTEAFF.

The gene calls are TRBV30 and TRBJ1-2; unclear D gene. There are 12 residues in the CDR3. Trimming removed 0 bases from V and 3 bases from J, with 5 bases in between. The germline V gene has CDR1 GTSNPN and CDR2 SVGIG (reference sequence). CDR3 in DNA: TGTGCCTGGAGTGTTCCTGACTATGGCTACACCTTC. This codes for CAWSVPDYGYTF.

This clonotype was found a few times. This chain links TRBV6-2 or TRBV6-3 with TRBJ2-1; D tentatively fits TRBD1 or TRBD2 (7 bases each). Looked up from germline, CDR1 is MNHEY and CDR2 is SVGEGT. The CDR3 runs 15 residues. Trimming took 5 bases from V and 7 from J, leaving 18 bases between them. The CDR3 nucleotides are TGTGCCAGCAGTCCCCGACAGGGAGGGCTAAATGAGCAGTTCTTC. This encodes CASSPRQGGLNEQFF.

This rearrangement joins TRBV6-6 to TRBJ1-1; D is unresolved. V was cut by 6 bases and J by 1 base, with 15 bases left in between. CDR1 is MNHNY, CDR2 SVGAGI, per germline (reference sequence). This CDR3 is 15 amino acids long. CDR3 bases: TGTGCCAGCAGCTCGTTAGAGTCCAAGAACACTGAAGCTTTCTTT. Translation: CASSSLESKNTEAFF.

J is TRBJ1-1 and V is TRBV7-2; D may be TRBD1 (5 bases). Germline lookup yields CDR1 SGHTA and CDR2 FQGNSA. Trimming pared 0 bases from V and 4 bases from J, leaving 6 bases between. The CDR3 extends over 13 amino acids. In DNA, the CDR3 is TGTGCCAGCAGCTTAGCCAGGGCCACTGAAGCTTTCTTT. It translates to CASSLARATEAFF.

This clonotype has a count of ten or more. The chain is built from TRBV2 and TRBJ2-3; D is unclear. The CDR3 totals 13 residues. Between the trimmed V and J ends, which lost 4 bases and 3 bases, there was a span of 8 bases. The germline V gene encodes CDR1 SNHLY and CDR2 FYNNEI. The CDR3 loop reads CASSVSTTDTQYF. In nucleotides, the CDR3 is TGTGCCAGCAGTGTATCCACGACAGATACGCAGTATTTT.

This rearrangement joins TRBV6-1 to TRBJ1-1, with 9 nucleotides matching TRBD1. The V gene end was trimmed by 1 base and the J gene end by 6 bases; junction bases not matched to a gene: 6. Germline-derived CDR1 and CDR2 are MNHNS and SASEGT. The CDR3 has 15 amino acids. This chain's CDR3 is CASSEGGWTGAEAFF. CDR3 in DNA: TGTGCCAGCAGTGAAGGCGGGTGGACAGGGGCTGAAGCTTTCTTT.

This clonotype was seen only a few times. The CDR3 DNA sequence: TGTGCCAGCCAGCTGGACAGGGGGTTAGATACGCAGTATTTT. Residues: CASQLDRGLDTQYF. This rearrangement joins TRBV7-8 to TRBJ2-3, with 10 bases matching TRBD1. The CDR3 has 14 amino acids. Trimming removed 8 bases from V and 5 bases from J; junction bases left unmatched: 7. CDR1 SGHVS and CDR2 FQNEAQ come from the germline V gene.

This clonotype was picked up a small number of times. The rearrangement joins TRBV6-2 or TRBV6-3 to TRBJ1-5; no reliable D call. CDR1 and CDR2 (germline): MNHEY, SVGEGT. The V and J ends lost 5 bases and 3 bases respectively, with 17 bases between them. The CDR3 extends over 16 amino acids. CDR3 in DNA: TGTGCCAGCAGTCAAGATAGTTTCCGGGCCAATCAGCCCCAGCATTTT. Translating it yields CASSQDSFRANQPQHF.

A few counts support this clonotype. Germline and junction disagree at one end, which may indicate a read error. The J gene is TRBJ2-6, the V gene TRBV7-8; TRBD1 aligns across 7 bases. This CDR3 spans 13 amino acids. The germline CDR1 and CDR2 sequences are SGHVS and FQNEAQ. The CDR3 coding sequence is TGTGCCAGCAGCGTTACAGGGGACAACGTCCTGACTTTC. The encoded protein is CASSVTGDNVLTF.

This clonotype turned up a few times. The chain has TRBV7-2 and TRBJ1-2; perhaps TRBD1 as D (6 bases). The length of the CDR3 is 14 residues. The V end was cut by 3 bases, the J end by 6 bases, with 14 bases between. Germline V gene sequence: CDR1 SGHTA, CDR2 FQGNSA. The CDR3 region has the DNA TGTGCCAGCAGCTTTGACAGGTCATGGGATGGCTACACCTTC. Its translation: CASSFDRSWDGYTF.

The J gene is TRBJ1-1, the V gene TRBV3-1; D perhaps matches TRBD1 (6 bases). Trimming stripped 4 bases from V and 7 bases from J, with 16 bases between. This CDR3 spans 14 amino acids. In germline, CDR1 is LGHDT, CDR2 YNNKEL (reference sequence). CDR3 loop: CASSLTQGQIEAFF. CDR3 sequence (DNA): TGTGCCAGCAGCCTTACTCAAGGACAGATTGAAGCTTTCTTT.

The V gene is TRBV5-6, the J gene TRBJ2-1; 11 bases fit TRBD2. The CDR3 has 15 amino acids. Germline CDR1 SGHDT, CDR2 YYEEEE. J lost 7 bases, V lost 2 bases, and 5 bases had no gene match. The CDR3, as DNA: TGTGCCAGCAGCTTCGGACTAGCGGGTGGGAATGAGCAGTTCTTC. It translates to CASSFGLAGGNEQFF. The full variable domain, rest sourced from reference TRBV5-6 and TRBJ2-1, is DAGVTQSPTHLIKTRGQQVTLRCSPKSGHDTVSWYQQALGQGPQFIFQYYEEEERQRGNFPDRFSGHQFPNYSSELNVNALLLGDSALYLCASSFGLAGGNEQFFGPGTRLTVL.

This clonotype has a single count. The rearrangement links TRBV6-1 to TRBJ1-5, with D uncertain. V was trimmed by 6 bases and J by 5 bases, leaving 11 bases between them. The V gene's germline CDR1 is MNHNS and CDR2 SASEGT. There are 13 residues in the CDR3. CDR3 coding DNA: TGTGCCAGCAGCTCGACAAGCGATCAGCCCCAGCATTTT. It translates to CASSSTSDQPQHF.

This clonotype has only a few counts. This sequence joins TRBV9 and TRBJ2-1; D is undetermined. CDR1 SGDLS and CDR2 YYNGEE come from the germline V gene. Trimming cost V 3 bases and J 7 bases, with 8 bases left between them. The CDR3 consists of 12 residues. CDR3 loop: CASSAGWNEQFF. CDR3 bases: TGTGCCAGCAGCGCTGGGTGGAATGAGCAGTTCTTC.

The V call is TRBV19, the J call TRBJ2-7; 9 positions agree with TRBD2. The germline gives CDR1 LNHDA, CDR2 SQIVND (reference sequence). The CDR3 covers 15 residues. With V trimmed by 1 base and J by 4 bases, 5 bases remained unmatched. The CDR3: CASSIASSGGYEQYF. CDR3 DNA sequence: TGTGCCAGTAGTATAGCAAGTAGCGGGGGTTACGAGCAGTACTTC.